The next 24 T cell receptor beta chains were all read from a single sample in a study of early T cells in non-severe SARS-CoV-2 infection. TCRdb reanalysed the 5' RACE reads using MiXCR and keeps one entry per CDR3 protein. Seen here are 63,000 or so distinct CDR3 sequences, about 10% observed once, and the top ten hold almost 6.5%. The sequenced sample was whole blood. These receptors were collected from an adult who was a healthcare worker with PCR-confirmed SARS-CoV-2 infection or an uninfected control (not recorded which).

This clonotype was counted between two and nine times. The chain recombines TRBV6-2 or TRBV6-3 with TRBJ1-1; D is uncertain. Per the germline V gene, CDR1 is MNHEY and CDR2 is SVGEGT. CDR3 length equals 16 residues. V lost 5 bases and J lost 5, with 21 bases in between. The CDR3 region has the DNA TGTGCCAGCAGTAAACGAGGAGGGAGTTCGGTGACTGAAGCTTTCTTT. This codes for CASSKRGGSSVTEAFF.

This clonotype was detected many times. The chain combines TRBV29-1 with TRBJ1-2; no reliable D call. The CDR3 contains 12 residues. Trimming removed 4 bases from V and 0 bases from J, with 6 bases in between. Germline CDR1 is SQVTM and CDR2 is ANQGSEA. The CDR3 here is CSVVTANYGYTF. The CDR3 region has the DNA TGCAGCGTTGTTACAGCTAACTATGGCTACACCTTC.

The chain links TRBV6-6 to TRBJ1-5; perhaps TRBD1 as D (6 bases). The CDR3 is 15 amino acids. Trimming cost V 0 bases and J 4 bases, with 10 bases left between them. Per germline, CDR1 MNHNY and CDR2 SVGAGI (reference sequence). CDR3 amino acids: CASSYSGGPNQPQHF. The CDR3 DNA reads TGTGCCAGCAGTTACTCTGGGGGCCCTAATCAGCCCCAGCATTTT.

The sample holds many counts of this clonotype. This chain joins TRBV18 and TRBJ2-7, with 8 nucleotides matching TRBD2. The CDR3 runs to 14 residues. J lost 3 bases, V lost 6 bases, and 7 bases had no gene match. Germline assignment: CDR1 KGHSH and CDR2 LQKENI. This CDR3 reads CASSLQRGSYEQYF. The CDR3 region has the DNA TGTGCCAGCTCCCTACAGCGGGGGAGCTACGAGCAGTACTTC.

The gene calls are TRBV7-9 and TRBJ2-3; D unresolved. The V gene's germline CDR1 is SEHNR and CDR2 FQNEAQ (reference sequence). This CDR3 contains 13 residues. Trimming removed 5 bases at V and 0 bases at J, with 6 bases between. In DNA, the CDR3 is TGTGCCAGCAGCCCGTTTAGCACAGATACGCAGTATTTT. Translated, it gives CASSPFSTDTQYF. The variable domain in full, with the rest retrieved from reference TRBV7-9 and TRBJ2-3, is DTGVSQNPRHKITKRGQNVTFRCDPISEHNRLYWYRQTLGQGPEFLTYFQNEAQLEKSRLLSDRFSAERPKGSFSTLEIQRTEQGDSAMYLCASSPFSTDTQYFGPGTRLTVL.

This clonotype was seen a handful of times. The J gene is TRBJ2-3, the V gene TRBV6-1; D possibly corresponds to TRBD2 (6 bases). Trimming cost V 6 bases and J 1 base, with 17 bases left between them. The CDR3 contains 16 residues. Germline lookup yields CDR1 MNHNS and CDR2 SASEGT. CDR3 coding DNA: TGTGCCAGCAGCCGATGGGGGGAGCTGGGCACAGATACGCAGTATTTT. It translates to CASSRWGELGTDTQYF.

This clonotype showed up many times. The CDR3 spells CASSVLAGAEQYF. The CDR3 nucleotides read TGTGCCAGCAGCGTCCTAGCGGGGGCTGAGCAGTACTTC. V and J are TRBV11-2 and TRBJ2-7; 10 nucleotides agree with TRBD2. CDR1 SGHAT and CDR2 FQNNGV come from the germline V gene. The length of the CDR3 is 13 residues. Trimming at V came to 5 bases and at J to 7 bases, leaving 5 bases not matched to a gene.

This clonotype was seen only a few times. The chain links TRBV5-1 to TRBJ2-1; D is uncertain. The CDR3 sequence is 13 residues long. Germline V gives CDR1 SGHRS, CDR2 YFSETQ. V lost 4 bases to trimming and J lost 1 base, with 6 bases between them. CDR3: CASSPLSYNEQFF. In DNA, the CDR3 is TGCGCCAGCAGCCCCTTGTCCTACAATGAGCAGTTCTTC.

The V gene is TRBV12-3 or TRBV12-4, the J gene TRBJ2-7; 8 bases line up with TRBD1. V dropped 5 bases and J dropped 0; count of bases not matched to a gene: 6. The CDR3 contains 15 residues. The CDR3 DNA is TGTGCCAGCAGTACGCGGACAGGGCTCTCCTACGAGCAGTACTTC. The encoded protein is CASSTRTGLSYEQYF.

This clonotype was picked up a small number of times. The chain links TRBV29-1 to TRBJ2-1; 7 positions agree with TRBD1. Trimming took 3 bases from V and 4 from J; bases not matched to a gene: 6. CDR3 length: 14 amino acids. Per the germline V gene, CDR1 is SQVTM and CDR2 is ANQGSEA. CDR3 sequence: CSVEGRGLYNEQFF. The CDR3 DNA reads as TGCAGCGTTGAGGGCAGGGGGTTATACAATGAGCAGTTCTTC.

Many counts were recorded for this clonotype. The chain joins TRBV10-1 to TRBJ2-3, with 7 bases that match TRBD1. Germline V gives CDR1 WNHNN, CDR2 SYGVQD (reference sequence). CDR3 size: 14 residues. The J segment lost 3 bases and the V segment lost 7 bases, leaving 7 bases of the junction unmatched. This CDR3 reads CASNAGGATDTQYF. CDR3 sequence (DNA): TGCGCCAGCAATGCAGGGGGAGCGACAGATACGCAGTATTTT.

This chain uses TRBV7-2 with TRBJ2-3; 7 nucleotides match TRBD1. The CDR3 consists of 14 residues. V gave up 3 bases and J gave up 2 bases; unmatched junction bases: 2. Germline V gives CDR1 SGHTA, CDR2 FQGNSA. CDR3 loop: CASSLGTDTDTQYF. CDR3 nucleotide sequence: TGTGCCAGCAGCTTGGGGACAGACACAGATACGCAGTATTTT.

This clonotype was picked up many times. The CDR3 here is CASSQDGGAGANVLTF. The DNA for the CDR3 is TGCGCCAGCAGCCAAGATGGGGGCGCTGGGGCCAACGTCCTGACTTTC. The V gene is TRBV4-3, the J gene TRBJ2-6, with a weak D call TRBD1 (6 bases). CDR3 length: 16 amino acids. V lost 0 bases and J 2 bases, leaving 8 bases between the germline ends. Germline CDR1 and CDR2: LGHNA and YSLEER.

This clonotype was counted many times. An end of the junction differs from the germline gene, which may be a read error. The chain couples TRBV7-7 to TRBJ2-5; D uncertain. There are 16 residues in the CDR3. Per the germline V gene, CDR1 is SSHAT and CDR2 is FNYEAQ (reference sequence). CDR3 bases: TGTGCTAGCAGCTTAGGGCGCGCAGGTTCGGTCGAGACCCAGTACTTC. This sequence encodes CASSLGRAGSVETQYF.

This clonotype has ten or more counts. This chain links TRBV4-1 with TRBJ2-1; possible D gene TRBD2, 5 bases. V shed 1 base and J shed 7 bases, with 5 bases lying between them. CDR1 and CDR2 (germline): MGHRA, YSYEKL. The CDR3 has 12 residues. CDR3 nucleotide sequence: TGCGCCAGCAGCCAAGGAGGGAATGAGCAGTTCTTC. Amino acid sequence: CASSQGGNEQFF.

This clonotype was recorded at least ten times. CDR3 region: CASSPGTSGLGTQYF. CDR3 nucleotides: TGTGCCAGCAGTCCTGGGACTAGCGGGCTAGGGACCCAGTACTTC. This chain links TRBV11-2 with TRBJ2-5; 12 bases map to TRBD2. The CDR3 loop spans 15 amino acids. Per the germline V gene, CDR1 is SGHAT and CDR2 is FQNNGV. Trimming at V came to 6 bases and at J to 7 bases, leaving 9 bases not matched to a gene.

This clonotype was seen a few times. This chain uses TRBV7-9 with TRBJ1-1; a possible D gene is TRBD1 (5 bases). V dropped 5 bases and J dropped 6 bases, with 28 bases sitting between them. This CDR3 has 18 residues. Germline V gene lookup returns CDR1 SEHNR and CDR2 FQNEAQ (reference sequence). The CDR3 sequence is CASSRGGGTPPLSAEAFF. The CDR3 DNA reads TGTGCCAGCAGCCGGGGCGGAGGGACCCCCCCACTGTCGGCTGAAGCTTTCTTT. The full variable domain, its missing parts supplied by reference TRBV7-9 and TRBJ1-1, is DTGVSQNPRHKITKRGQNVTFRCDPISEHNRLYWYRQTLGQGPEFLTYFQNEAQLEKSRLLSDRFSAERPKGSFSTLEIQRTEQGDSAMYLCASSRGGGTPPLSAEAFFGQGTRLTVV.

This clonotype appeared many times. V gene TRBV11-2 combines with J gene TRBJ2-4; D is perhaps TRBD2 (6 bases). V lost 1 base to trimming and J lost 0 bases, with 7 bases between them. CDR1 and CDR2 from the germline V gene are SGHAT and FQNNGV. The CDR3 spans 15 residues. DNA of the CDR3: TGTGCCAGCAGCTTAGGGGGACTAGCCAAAAACATTCAGTACTTC. This codes for CASSLGGLAKNIQYF.

This clonotype was recorded many times. This chain uses TRBV30 with TRBJ2-1; D unclear. Trimming cost V 2 bases and J 5 bases, with 10 bases left between them. Looked up from germline, CDR1 is GTSNPN and CDR2 is SVGIG (reference sequence). CDR3 length: 13 amino acids. CDR3 sequence: CAWSRRPHNEQFF. The CDR3 DNA sequence: TGTGCCTGGAGTAGGAGACCACACAATGAGCAGTTCTTC.

The rearrangement uses TRBV11-3 and TRBJ2-2, with 10 bases that match TRBD2. The V gene end was trimmed by 1 base and the J gene end by 3 bases; junction bases not matched to a gene: 2. The CDR3 length is 16 residues. Per the germline V gene, CDR1 is SGHNT and CDR2 is YENEEA. In DNA form, the CDR3 reads TGTGCCAGCAGCTTAGCTCTAGCGGGGGACACCGGGGAGCTGTTTTTT. Its translation is CASSLALAGDTGELFF.

In this sample, this clonotype turned up a few times. The J gene is TRBJ2-5, the V gene TRBV5-1; 7 nucleotides match TRBD2. This CDR3 region has 16 residues. The V gene's germline CDR1 is SGHRS and CDR2 YFSETQ. V gave up 4 bases and J gave up 1 base; unmatched junction bases: 10. The CDR3 DNA sequence: TGCGCCAGCAGCCCCCCCGGGCGGGGGTTCCAAGAGACCCAGTACTTC. Translating gives CASSPPGRGFQETQYF.

The chain is built from TRBV15 and TRBJ2-1, with 8 bases that match TRBD2. This CDR3 contains 14 residues. Germline-derived CDR1 and CDR2 are LNHNV and YYDKDF (reference sequence). V dropped 6 bases and J dropped 7; count of bases not matched to a gene: 8. CDR3 nucleotides: TGTGCCACCAGAGCGGGAGACGGTTTGAATGAGCAGTTCTTC. Translation gives CATRAGDGLNEQFF. Drawing the rest from reference TRBV15 and TRBJ2-1, the complete variable domain is DAMVIQNPRYQVTQFGKPVTLSCSQTLNHNVMYWYQQKSSQAPKLLFHYYDKDFNNEADTPDNFQSRRPNTSFCFLDIRSPGLGDTAMYLCATRAGDGLNEQFFGPGTRLTVL.

This clonotype occurred a few times. This rearrangement joins TRBV9 to TRBJ2-1; D not resolved. V dropped 4 bases and J dropped 2 bases, with 7 bases sitting between them. Germline V lookup: CDR1 SGDLS, CDR2 YYNGEE. The CDR3 loop spans 13 amino acids. The DNA of the CDR3 is TGTGCCAGCAGCTTACGGACCTACAATGAGCAGTTCTTC. Its translation: CASSLRTYNEQFF.

Many counts were recorded for this clonotype. CDR3 coding DNA: TGCAGCGTTGAAGAACAGGGGGCACGTGGCTACACCTTC. This translates into CSVEEQGARGYTF. The J gene is TRBJ1-2, the V gene TRBV29-1; 9 nucleotides line up with TRBD1. The junction had 3 bases not matched to a gene; V was cut back by 0 bases and J by 7 bases. The CDR3 extends over 13 amino acids. Germline V CDR1 and CDR2: SQVTM, ANQGSEA.